This is a list of T cell receptor beta chains from one sample in a study of CD4 T cells in relation to SARS-CoV-2 and coronaviruses. Sequenced by immunoSEQ multiplex PCR; TCRdb stores in-frame clones only, minus some. The repertoire consists of 8,500 to 13,000 clones, with over 70% occurring once and the leading ten covering over 2%. The sample taken for sequencing was naive CD4+ T cells from PBMCs. The receptor source for this set is an adult with COVID-19. The CDR3 runs from the conserved cysteine through the conserved F or W.

v_gene: TRBV6-6
j_gene: TRBJ2-2
CDR3aa: CASSQRTGGVGATGELFF

v_gene: TRBV2
j_gene: TRBJ2-3
CDR3aa: CASRGPSSDSTDTQYF

v_gene: TRBV10-3
j_gene: TRBJ2-7
CDR3aa: CAISRGGGDYEQYF

v_gene: TRBV5-1
j_gene: TRBJ2-4
CDR3aa: CASSFGLRDIQYF

v_gene: TRBV28
j_gene: TRBJ1-3
CDR3aa: CASSRGGTGNTIYF

v_gene: TRBV11-1
j_gene: TRBJ2-2
CDR3aa: CASSFGGTNTGELFF

v_gene: TRBV7-9
j_gene: TRBJ2-2
CDR3aa: CASYGQGANTGELFF

v_gene: TRBV6-5
j_gene: TRBJ1-2
CDR3aa: CASSYPPGQGADGYTF

v_gene: TRBV11-2
j_gene: TRBJ2-3
CDR3aa: CASRTPGQGTDTQYF

v_gene: TRBV30
j_gene: TRBJ1-1
CDR3aa: CAWSVTGPATEAFF

v_gene: TRBV11-3
j_gene: TRBJ2-1
CDR3aa: CASSLGATPSLSYNEQFF

v_gene: TRBV7-2
j_gene: TRBJ2-5
CDR3aa: CASSLVGAIAGPQETQYF

v_gene: TRBV27
j_gene: TRBJ2-1
CDR3aa: CASARTGLDNEQFF

v_gene: TRBV11-3
j_gene: TRBJ2-2
CDR3aa: CASAALNTGELFF

v_gene: TRBV6-1
j_gene: TRBJ1-5
CDR3aa: CASSEARRTGWGNQPQHF

v_gene: TRBV4-2
j_gene: TRBJ1-5
CDR3aa: CASSLGQAVPTGQPQHF

v_gene: TRBV12-1
j_gene: TRBJ2-2
CDR3aa: CASSSGARTGELFF

v_gene: TRBV7-9
j_gene: TRBJ2-6
CDR3aa: CASSLRAGRSGANVLTF

v_gene: TRBV5-1
j_gene: TRBJ2-2
CDR3aa: CASRVQGYTGELFF

v_gene: TRBV2
j_gene: TRBJ2-7
CDR3aa: CASSLYRVTGEQYF

v_gene: TRBV5-1
j_gene: TRBJ2-2
CDR3aa: CASSLRRGQNTGELFF

v_gene: TRBV18
j_gene: TRBJ1-1
CDR3aa: CASSPRGAGDTEAFF

v_gene: TRBV25-1
j_gene: TRBJ1-5
CDR3aa: CASSAQDRGGQPQHF

v_gene: TRBV20-1
j_gene: TRBJ1-2
CDR3aa: CSAKDSLTF

v_gene: TRBV10-2
j_gene: TRBJ1-6
CDR3aa: CASREAGENSPLHF

v_gene: TRBV28
j_gene: TRBJ1-1
CDR3aa: CASIGGGLPAEAFF

v_gene: TRBV5-6
j_gene: TRBJ1-4
CDR3aa: CASSLRGEKLFF

v_gene: TRBV11-3
j_gene: TRBJ1-2
CDR3aa: CASSLGGEALYGYTF

v_gene: TRBV21-1
j_gene: TRBJ1-2
CDR3aa: CASSGTFYRDLANYGYTF

v_gene: TRBV27
j_gene: TRBJ2-7
CDR3aa: CASSSDRGLGEQYF

v_gene: TRBV19
j_gene: TRBJ1-5
CDR3aa: CATRTGYHGVELPQHF

v_gene: TRBV5-1
j_gene: TRBJ2-7
CDR3aa: CASSSTTDYEQYF

v_gene: TRBV6-5
j_gene: TRBJ2-1
CDR3aa: CASSYLRPEDNEQFF

v_gene: TRBV7-3
j_gene: TRBJ1-4
CDR3aa: CASSSGHSPNEKLFF

v_gene: TRBV25-1
j_gene: TRBJ2-7
CDR3aa: CASSIPGPRSHEQYF

v_gene: TRBV7-2
j_gene: TRBJ1-3
CDR3aa: CASSQDGGGRGNTIYF

v_gene: TRBV29-1
j_gene: TRBJ1-2
CDR3aa: CSVGGGGRNYGYTF

v_gene: TRBV10-1
j_gene: TRBJ2-3
CDR3aa: CASSEWPTTDTQYF

v_gene: TRBV3-1/TRBV3-2
j_gene: TRBJ1-5
CDR3aa: CASSPGGGLSQPQHF

v_gene: TRBV30
j_gene: TRBJ2-2
CDR3aa: CAWNSGQATGELFF

v_gene: TRBV11-1
j_gene: TRBJ1-1
CDR3aa: CASSLGPKSIEAFF

v_gene: TRBV28
j_gene: TRBJ1-5
CDR3aa: CASRLEQSNQPQHF

v_gene: TRBV7-7
j_gene: TRBJ2-5
CDR3aa: CASSQGGAHEETQYF

v_gene: TRBV9
j_gene: TRBJ1-4
CDR3aa: CASSAGTGVQYEKLFF

v_gene: TRBV19
j_gene: TRBJ2-1
CDR3aa: CASRRQGVLINEQFF